The clone carrying this TCR beta chain came up once. Its antigen is as yet unknown. The data belong to a study of cytomegalovirus exposure and HLA in healthy donors. On the study more broadly: The platform used for the 95 to 150 validation repertoires matched that of the 500 to 850 first-cohort repertoires, a later analysis reported. Points from the study as a whole: In the 95 to 150 validation repertoires, 94% of cluster scores exceeded 0, per a later analysis. The study flagged 150 to 200 TCR beta chains as cytomegalovirus-associated. Diagnosis of cytomegalovirus status made by the classifier reportedly showed high specificity and sensitivity.

Profiled with immunoSEQ multiplex PCR; TCRdb holds only in-frame clones, not every one. The data show 65,000 or so clones, about 92% seen once. Germline lookup yields CDR1 SGDLS and CDR2 YYNGEE. This CDR3 region has 14 residues. The V segment lost 0 bases and the J segment 8 bases; nucleotides outside the gene matches: 4. The receptor's source is a woman under 30 in good health and CMV-seronegative. This chain uses TRBV9 with TRBJ2-1, with TRBD2 identical over 8 bases. The specimen was PBMCs. The CDR3 sequence: CASSVGGTSHEQFF. The CDR3 nucleotides read TGTGCCAGCAGCGTAGGAGGGACTAGTCATGAGCAGTTCTTC.